This T cell receptor (beta chain) emerged from a study of blood T cell repertoires in COVID-19. Across the whole study: The United States, Italy and Spain provided the acute and convalescent COVID-19 samples. PBMCs, B-cell-depleted T cells, or T cells provided the cDNA or gDNA that made up the material.

Methods used by the authors: Estimated nucleated cell counts came from reference gene primer amplification. Only in-frame clones appear in the TCRdb table, and some are missing; sequencing was by immunoSEQ multiplex PCR. For V, J and clone size, that table is used; D and trimming come from the DNA. Of about 75,000 clones listed, about nine tenths are singletons. J lost 4 bases, V lost 2 bases, and 8 bases had no gene match. Germline values: CDR1 WSHSY, CDR2 SAAADI. The CDR3 extends over 17 amino acids. This clone has a single count. The chain links TRBV10-2 to TRBJ2-3; 11 bases align to TRBD2. Sequencing used peripheral blood. The receptor was derived from a human donor in a cohort sampled during active COVID-19. CDR3: CASSEEALAGGADTQYF. As DNA, the CDR3 is TGCGCCAGCAGTGAGGAGGCCCTAGCGGGGGGCGCAGATACGCAGTATTTT.